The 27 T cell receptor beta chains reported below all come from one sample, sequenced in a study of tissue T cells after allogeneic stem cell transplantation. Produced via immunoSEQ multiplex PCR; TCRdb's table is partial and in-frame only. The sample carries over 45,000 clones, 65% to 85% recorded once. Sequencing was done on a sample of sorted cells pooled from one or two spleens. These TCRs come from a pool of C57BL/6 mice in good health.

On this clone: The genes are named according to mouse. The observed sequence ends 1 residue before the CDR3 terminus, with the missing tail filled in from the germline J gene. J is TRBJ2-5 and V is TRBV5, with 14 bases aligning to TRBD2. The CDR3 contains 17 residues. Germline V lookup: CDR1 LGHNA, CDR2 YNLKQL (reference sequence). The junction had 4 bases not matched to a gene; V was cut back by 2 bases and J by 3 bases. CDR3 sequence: CASSQPGLGGRQDTQYF. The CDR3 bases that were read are TGTGCCAGCAGCCAACCGGGACTGGGGGGGCGGCAAGACACCCAGTAC.

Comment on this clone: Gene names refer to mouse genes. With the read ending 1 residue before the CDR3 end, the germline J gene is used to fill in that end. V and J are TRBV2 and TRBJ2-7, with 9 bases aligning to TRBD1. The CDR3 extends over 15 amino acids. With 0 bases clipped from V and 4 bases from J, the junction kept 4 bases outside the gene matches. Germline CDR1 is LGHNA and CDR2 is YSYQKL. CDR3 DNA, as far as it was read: TGTGCCAGCAGCCAAGACCGACAGGGGGATTATGAACAGTAC. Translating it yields CASSQDRQGDYEQY. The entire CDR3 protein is CASSQDRQGDYEQYF.

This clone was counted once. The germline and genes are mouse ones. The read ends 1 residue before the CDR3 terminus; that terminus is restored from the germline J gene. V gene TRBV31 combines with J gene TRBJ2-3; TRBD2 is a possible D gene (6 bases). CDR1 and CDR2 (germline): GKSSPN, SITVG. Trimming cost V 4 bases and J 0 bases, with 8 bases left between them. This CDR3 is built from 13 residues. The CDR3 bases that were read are TGTGCCTGGACTGGGGATAGTGCAGAAACGCTGTAT. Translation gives CAWTGDSAETLY. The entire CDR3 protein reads CAWTGDSAETLYF.

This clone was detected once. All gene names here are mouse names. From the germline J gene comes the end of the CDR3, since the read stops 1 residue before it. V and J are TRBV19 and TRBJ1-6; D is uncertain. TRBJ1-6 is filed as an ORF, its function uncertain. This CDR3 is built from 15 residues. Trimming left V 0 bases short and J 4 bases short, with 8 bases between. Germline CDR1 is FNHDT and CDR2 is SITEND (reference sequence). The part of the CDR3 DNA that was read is TGTGCCAGCAGTATAGAGGGCAGGTATAATTCGCCCCTCTAC. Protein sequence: CASSIEGRYNSPLY. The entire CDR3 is CASSIEGRYNSPLYF.

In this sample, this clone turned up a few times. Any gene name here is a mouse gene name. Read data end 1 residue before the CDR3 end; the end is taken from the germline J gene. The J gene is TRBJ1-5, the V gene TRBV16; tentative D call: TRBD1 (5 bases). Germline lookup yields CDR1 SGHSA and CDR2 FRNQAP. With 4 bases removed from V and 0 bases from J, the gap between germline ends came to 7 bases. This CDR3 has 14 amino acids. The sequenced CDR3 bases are TGTGCAAGCAGCTGGACAAATAACAACCAGGCTCCGCTT. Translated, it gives CASSWTNNNQAPL. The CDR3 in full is CASSWTNNNQAPLF.

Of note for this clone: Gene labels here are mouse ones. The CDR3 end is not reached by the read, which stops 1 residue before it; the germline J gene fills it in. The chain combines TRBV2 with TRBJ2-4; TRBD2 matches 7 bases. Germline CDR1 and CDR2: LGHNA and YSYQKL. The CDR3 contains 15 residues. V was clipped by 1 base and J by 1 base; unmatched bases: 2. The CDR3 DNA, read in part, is TGTGCCAGCAGCCAAGTCACTGGGGGTCAAAACACCTTGTAC. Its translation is CASSQVTGGQNTLY. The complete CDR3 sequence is CASSQVTGGQNTLYF.

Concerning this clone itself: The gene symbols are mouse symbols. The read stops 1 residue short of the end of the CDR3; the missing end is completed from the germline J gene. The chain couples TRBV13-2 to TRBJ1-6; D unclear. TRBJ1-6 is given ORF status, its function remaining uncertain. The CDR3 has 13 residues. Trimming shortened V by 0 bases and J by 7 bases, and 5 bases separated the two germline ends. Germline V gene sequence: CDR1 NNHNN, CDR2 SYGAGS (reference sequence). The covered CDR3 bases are TGTGCCAGCGGTGATGGTGGGAATTCGCCCCTCTAC. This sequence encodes CASGDGGNSPLY. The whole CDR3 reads CASGDGGNSPLYF.

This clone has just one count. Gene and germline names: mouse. CDR3 DNA, as far as it was read: TGTGCCAGCTTGACAGGGAGTCAAAACACCTTGTAC. It yields the protein CASLTGSQNTLY. The entire CDR3 sequence reads CASLTGSQNTLYF. J is TRBJ2-4 and V is TRBV12-2, with 7 positions matching TRBD1. Read sequence stops 1 residue before the CDR3 end, and the germline J gene provides the missing end. The V gene end was trimmed by 5 bases and the J gene end by 0 bases; junction bases not matched to a gene: 1. The germline gives CDR1 SGHLS, CDR2 HYDKME. The CDR3 runs 13 residues.

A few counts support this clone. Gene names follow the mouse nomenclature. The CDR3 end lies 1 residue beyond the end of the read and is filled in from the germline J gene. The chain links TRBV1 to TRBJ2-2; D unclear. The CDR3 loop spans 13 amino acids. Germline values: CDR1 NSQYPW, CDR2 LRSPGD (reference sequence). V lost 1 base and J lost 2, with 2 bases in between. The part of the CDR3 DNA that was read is TGCACCTGCAGTGCAGGGAACACCGGGCAGCTCTAC. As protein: CTCSAGNTGQLY. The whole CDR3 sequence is CTCSAGNTGQLYF.

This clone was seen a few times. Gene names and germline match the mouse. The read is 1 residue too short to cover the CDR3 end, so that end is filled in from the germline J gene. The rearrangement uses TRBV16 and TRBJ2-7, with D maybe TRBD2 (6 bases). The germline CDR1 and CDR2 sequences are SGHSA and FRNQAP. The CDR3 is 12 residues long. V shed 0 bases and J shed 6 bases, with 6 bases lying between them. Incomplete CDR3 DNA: TGTGCAAGCAGCTTAGAGGGGGGTGAACAGTAC. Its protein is CASSLEGGEQY. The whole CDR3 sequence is CASSLEGGEQYF.

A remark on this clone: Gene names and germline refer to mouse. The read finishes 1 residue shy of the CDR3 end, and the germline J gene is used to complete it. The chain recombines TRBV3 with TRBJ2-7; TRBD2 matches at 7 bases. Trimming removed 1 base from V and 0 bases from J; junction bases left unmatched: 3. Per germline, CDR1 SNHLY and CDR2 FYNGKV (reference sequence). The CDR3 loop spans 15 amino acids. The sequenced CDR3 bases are TGTGCCAGCAGCTTAGAAACTGGGGTCTCCTATGAACAGTAC. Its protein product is CASSLETGVSYEQY. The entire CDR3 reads CASSLETGVSYEQYF.

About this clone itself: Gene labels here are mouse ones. CDR3 DNA (partial): TGTGCCAGCGGTGATGAGAGGACAAGGGGCGAAAGATTATTT. This codes for CASGDERTRGERLF. The whole CDR3 sequence reads CASGDERTRGERLFF. The genes are TRBV13-2 and TRBJ1-4; tentative D call: TRBD1 (5 bases). The read ends 1 residue shy of where the CDR3 ends; the end is completed using the germline J gene. The V end was cut by 0 bases, the J end by 7 bases, with 13 bases between. The CDR3 has 15 amino acids. Germline CDR1 is NNHNN and CDR2 is SYGAGS (reference sequence).

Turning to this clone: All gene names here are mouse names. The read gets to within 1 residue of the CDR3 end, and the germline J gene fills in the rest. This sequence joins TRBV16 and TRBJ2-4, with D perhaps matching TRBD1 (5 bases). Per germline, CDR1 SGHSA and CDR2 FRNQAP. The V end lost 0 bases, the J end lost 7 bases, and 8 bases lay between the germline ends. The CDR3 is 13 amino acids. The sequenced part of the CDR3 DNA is TGTGCAAGCAGCTTAGATCAGGGAGACACCTTGTAC. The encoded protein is CASSLDQGDTLY. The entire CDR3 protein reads CASSLDQGDTLYF.

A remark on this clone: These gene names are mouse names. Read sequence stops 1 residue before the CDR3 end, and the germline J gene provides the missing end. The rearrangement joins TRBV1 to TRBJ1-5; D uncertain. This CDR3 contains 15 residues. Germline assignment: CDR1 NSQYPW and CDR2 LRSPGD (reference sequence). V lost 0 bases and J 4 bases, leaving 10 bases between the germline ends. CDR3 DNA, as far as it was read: TGCACCTGCAGTGCAGATAAGAGGACGAACCAGGCTCCGCTT. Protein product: CTCSADKRTNQAPL. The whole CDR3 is CTCSADKRTNQAPLF.

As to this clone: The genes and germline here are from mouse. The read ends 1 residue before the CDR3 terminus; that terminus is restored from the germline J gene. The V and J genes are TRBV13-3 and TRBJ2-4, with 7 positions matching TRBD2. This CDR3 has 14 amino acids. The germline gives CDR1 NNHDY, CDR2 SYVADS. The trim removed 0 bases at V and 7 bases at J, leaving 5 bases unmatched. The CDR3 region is CASSDASGGDTLYF. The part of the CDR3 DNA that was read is TGTGCCAGCAGTGATGCATCTGGGGGAGACACCTTGTAC.

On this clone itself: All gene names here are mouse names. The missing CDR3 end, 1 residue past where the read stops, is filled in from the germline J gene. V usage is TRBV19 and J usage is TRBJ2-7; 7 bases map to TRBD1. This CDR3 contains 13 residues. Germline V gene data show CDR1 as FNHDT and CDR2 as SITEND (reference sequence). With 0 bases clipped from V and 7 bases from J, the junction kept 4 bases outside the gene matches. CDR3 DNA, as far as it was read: TGTGCCAGCAGTATAGCGACAGGGCGGGAACAGTAC. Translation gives CASSIATGREQY. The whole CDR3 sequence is CASSIATGREQYF.

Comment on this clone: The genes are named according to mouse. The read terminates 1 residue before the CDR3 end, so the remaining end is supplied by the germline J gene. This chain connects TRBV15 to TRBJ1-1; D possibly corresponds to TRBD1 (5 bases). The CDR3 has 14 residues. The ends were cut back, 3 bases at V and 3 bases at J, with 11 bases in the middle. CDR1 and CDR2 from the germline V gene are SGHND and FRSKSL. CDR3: CASSLGGRDTEVFF. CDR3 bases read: TGTGCCAGCAGTTTGGGGGGGAGAGACACAGAAGTCTTC.

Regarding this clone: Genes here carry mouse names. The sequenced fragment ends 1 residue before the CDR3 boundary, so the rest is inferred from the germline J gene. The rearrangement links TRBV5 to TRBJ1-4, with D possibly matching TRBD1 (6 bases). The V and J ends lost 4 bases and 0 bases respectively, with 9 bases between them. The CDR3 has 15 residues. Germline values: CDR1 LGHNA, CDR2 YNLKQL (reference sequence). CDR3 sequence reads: CASSPRQVSNERLFF. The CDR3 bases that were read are TGTGCCAGCAGCCCCAGACAGGTTTCCAACGAAAGATTATTT.

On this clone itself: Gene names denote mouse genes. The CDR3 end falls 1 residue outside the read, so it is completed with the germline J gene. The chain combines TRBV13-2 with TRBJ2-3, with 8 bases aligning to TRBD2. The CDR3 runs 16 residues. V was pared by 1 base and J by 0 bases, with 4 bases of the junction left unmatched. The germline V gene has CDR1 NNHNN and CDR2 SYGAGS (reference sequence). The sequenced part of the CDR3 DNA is TGTGCCAGCGGTGATATCCTGGGGGGTAGTGCAGAAACGCTGTAT. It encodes CASGDILGGSAETLY. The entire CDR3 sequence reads CASGDILGGSAETLYF.

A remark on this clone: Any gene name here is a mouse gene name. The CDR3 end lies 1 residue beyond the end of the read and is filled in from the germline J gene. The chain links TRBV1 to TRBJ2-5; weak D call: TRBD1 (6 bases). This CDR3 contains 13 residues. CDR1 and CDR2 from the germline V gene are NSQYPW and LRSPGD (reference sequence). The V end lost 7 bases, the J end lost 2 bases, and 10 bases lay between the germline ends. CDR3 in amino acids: CTCTQGFQDTQYF. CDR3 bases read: TGCACCTGCACCCAGGGGTTCCAAGACACCCAGTAC.

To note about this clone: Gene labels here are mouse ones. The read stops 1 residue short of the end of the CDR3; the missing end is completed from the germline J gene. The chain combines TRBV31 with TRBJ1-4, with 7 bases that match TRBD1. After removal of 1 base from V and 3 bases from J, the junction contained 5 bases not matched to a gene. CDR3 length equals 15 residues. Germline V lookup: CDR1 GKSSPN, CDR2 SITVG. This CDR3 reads CAWSPPGQPNERLFF. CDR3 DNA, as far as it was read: TGTGCCTGGAGTCCTCCGGGACAGCCCAACGAAAGATTATTT.

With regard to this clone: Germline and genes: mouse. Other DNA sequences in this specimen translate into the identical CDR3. CDR3 protein: CASGDRANTGQLYF. The sequenced CDR3 bases are TGTGCCAGCGGTGATCGGGCAAACACCGGGCAGCTCTAC. The V call is TRBV13-2, the J call TRBJ2-2; no clear D. The CDR3 end is not reached by the read, which stops 1 residue before it; the germline J gene fills it in. V was clipped by 1 base and J by 0 bases, with 4 bases between them. The CDR3 totals 14 residues. CDR1 is NNHNN, CDR2 SYGAGS, per germline (reference sequence).

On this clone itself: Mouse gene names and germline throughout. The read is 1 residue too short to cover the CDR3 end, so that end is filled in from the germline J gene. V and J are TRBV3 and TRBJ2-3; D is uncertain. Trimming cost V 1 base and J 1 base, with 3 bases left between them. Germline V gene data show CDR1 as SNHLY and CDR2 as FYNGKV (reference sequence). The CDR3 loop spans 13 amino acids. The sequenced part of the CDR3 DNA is TGTGCCAGCAGCTTAGAAGGTGCAGAAACGCTGTAT. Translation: CASSLEGAETLY. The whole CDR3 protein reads CASSLEGAETLYF.

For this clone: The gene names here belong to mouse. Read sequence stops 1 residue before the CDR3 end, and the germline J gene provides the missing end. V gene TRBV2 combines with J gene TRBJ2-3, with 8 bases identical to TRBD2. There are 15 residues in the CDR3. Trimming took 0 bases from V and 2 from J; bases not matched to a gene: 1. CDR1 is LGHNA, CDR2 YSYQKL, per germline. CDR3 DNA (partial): TGTGCCAGCAGCCAAGACGGGGGGGCTGCAGAAACGCTGTAT. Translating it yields CASSQDGGAAETLY. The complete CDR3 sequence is CASSQDGGAAETLYF.

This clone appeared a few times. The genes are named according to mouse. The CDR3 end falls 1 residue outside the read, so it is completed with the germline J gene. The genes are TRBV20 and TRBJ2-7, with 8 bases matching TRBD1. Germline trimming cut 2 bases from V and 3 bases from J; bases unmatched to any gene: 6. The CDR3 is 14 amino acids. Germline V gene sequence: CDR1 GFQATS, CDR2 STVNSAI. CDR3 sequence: CGARSGTGLYEQYF. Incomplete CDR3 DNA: TGTGGTGCTAGGTCCGGGACAGGCCTCTATGAACAGTAC.

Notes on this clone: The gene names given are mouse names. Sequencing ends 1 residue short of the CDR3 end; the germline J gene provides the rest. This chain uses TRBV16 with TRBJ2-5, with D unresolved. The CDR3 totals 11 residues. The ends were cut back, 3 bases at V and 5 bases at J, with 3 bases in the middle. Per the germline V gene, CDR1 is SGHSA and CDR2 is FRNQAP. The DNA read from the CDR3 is TGTGCAAGCAGCTTGAGAGACACCCAGTAC. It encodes CASSLRDTQY. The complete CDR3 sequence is CASSLRDTQYF.

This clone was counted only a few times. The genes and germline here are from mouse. The CDR3 protein is CASSQEGGPNSGNTLYF. The sequenced part of the CDR3 DNA is TGTGCCAGCAGCCAAGAGGGGGGCCCCAATTCTGGAAATACGCTCTAT. The V and J genes are TRBV2 and TRBJ1-3; weak D call: TRBD1 (6 bases). The CDR3 end falls 1 residue outside the read, so it is completed with the germline J gene. The V gene's germline CDR1 is LGHNA and CDR2 YSYQKL. This CDR3 has 17 residues. V was clipped by 0 bases and J by 0 bases, with 12 bases between them.